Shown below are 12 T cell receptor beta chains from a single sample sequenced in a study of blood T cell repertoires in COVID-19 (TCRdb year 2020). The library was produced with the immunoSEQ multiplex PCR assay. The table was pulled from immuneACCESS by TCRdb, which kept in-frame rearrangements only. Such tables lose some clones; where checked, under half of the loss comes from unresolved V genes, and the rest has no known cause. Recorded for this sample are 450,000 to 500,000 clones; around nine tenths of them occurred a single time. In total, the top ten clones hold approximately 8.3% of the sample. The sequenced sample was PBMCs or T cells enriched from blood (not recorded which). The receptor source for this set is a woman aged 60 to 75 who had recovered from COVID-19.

This chain's CDR3 is CAAGRNTEAFF. The CDR3 DNA sequence: TGTGCCGCGGGGAGGAACACTGAAGCTTTCTTT. This chain connects TRBV3-1 (or the pseudogene TRBV3-2) to TRBJ1-1; D call uncertain. The germline V gene has CDR1 LGHDT and CDR2 YNNKEL (reference sequence). The V gene lost 11 bases and the J gene lost 1 base, with 8 bases spanning the gap. The CDR3 length is 11 residues.

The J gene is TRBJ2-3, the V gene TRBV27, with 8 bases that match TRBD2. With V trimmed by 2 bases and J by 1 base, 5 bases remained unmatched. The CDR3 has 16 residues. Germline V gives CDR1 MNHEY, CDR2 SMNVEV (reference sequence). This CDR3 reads CASSLGLAGRTDTQYF. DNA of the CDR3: TGTGCCAGCAGTTTAGGGTTAGCGGGGCGCACAGATACGCAGTATTTT.

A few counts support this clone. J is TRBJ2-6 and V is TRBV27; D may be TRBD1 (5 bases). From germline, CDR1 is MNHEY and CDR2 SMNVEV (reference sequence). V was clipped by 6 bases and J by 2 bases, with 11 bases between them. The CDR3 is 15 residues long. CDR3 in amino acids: CASRGQGAGANVLTF. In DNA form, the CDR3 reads TGTGCCAGCAGGGGTCAAGGGGCTGGGGCCAACGTCCTGACTTTC.

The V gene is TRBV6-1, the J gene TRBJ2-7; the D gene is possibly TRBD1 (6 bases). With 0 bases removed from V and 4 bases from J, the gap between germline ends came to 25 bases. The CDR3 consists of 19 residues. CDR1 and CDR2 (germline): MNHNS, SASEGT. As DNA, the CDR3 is TGTGCCAGCAGTGAAGCTTTGGGTATGGCTAGGGGGAAAGATTACGAGCAGTACTTC. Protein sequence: CASSEALGMARGKDYEQYF.

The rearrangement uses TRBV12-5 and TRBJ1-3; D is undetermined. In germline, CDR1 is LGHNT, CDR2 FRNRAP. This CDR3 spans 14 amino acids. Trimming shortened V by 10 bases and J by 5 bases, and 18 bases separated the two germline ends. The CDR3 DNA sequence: TGTGCTAATAAGGAAGTGAAGAGGAGAAACACCATATATTTT. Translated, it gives CANKEVKRRNTIYF.

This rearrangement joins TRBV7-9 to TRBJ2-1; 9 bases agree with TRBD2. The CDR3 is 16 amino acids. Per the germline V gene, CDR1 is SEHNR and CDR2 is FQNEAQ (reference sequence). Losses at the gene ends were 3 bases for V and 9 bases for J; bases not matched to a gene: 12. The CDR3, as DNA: TGTGCCAGCAGCTTTTCGGTATCTAGCGGGGCGGGTGAGCAGTTCTTC. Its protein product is CASSFSVSSGAGEQFF.

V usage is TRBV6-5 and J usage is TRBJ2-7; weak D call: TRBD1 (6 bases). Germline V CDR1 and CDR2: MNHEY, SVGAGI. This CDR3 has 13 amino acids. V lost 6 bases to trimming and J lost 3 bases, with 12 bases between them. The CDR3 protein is CASRPGTIYEQYF. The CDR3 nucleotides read TGTGCCAGCAGACCCGGGACAATCTACGAGCAGTACTTC.

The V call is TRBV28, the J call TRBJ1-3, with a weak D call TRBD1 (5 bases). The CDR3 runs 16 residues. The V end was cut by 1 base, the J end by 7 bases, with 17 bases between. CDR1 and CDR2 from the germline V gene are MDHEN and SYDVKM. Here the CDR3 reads CASSLFGAGNGNTIYF. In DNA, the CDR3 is TGTGCCAGCAGTTTATTTGGGGCGGGGAATGGGAACACCATATATTTT. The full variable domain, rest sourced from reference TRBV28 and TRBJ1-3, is DVKVTQSSRYLVKRTGEKVFLECVQDMDHENMFWYRQDPGLGLRLIYFSYDVKMKEKGDIPEGYSVSREKKERFSLILESASTNQTSMYLCASSLFGAGNGNTIYFGEGSWLTVV.

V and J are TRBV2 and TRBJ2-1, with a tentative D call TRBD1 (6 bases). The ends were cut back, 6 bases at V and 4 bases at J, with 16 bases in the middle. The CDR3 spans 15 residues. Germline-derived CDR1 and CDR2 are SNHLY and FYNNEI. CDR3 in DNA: TGTGCCAGCAGCGACCTCGGGACACTATACAATGAGCAGTTCTTC. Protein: CASSDLGTLYNEQFF.

CDR3 nucleotides: TGTGCCAGTAGCCCGAGATTTCGGACTAGCGGGGGGCTTCCCCAACGGAACTCCTACGAGCAGTACTTC. Protein: CASSPRFRTSGGLPQRNSYEQYF. This chain links TRBV19 with TRBJ2-7; 14 nucleotides agree with TRBD2. The trim removed 6 bases at V and 0 bases at J, leaving 25 bases unmatched. Germline V gene data show CDR1 as LNHDA and CDR2 as SQIVND (reference sequence). The CDR3 loop spans 23 amino acids.

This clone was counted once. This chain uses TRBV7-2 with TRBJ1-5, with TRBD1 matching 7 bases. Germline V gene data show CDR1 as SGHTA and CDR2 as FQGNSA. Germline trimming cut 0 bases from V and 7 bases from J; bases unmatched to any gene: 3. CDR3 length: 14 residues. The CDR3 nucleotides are TGTGCCAGCAGCTTAGCAGGGGGCAGGCAGCCCCAGCATTTT. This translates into CASSLAGGRQPQHF.

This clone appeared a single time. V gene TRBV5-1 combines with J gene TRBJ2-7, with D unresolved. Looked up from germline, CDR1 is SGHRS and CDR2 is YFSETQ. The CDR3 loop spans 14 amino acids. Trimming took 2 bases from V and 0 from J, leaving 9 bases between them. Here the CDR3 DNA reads TGCGCCAGCAGCTTCACAGCCAGCTCCTACGAGCAGTACGTC. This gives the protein CASSFTASSYEQYV.